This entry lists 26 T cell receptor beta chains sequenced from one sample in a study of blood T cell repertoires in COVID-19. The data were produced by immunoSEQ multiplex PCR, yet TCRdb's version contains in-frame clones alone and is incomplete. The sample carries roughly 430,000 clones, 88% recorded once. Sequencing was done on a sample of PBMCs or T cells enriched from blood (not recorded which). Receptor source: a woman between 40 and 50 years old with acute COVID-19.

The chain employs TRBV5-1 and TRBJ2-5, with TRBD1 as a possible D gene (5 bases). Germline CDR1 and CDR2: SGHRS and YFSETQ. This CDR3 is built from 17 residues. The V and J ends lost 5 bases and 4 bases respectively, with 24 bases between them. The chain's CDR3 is CASSLYTGRALRETQYF. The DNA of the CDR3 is TGCGCCAGCAGTTTATATACGGGCAGGGCCCTGCGAGAGACCCAGTACTTC. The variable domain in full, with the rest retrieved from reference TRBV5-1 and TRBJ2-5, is KAGVTQTPRYLIKTRGQQVTLSCSPISGHRSVSWYQQTPGQGLQFLFEYFSETQRNKGNFPGRFSGRQFSNSRSEMNVSTLELGDSALYLCASSLYTGRALRETQYFGPGTRLLVL.

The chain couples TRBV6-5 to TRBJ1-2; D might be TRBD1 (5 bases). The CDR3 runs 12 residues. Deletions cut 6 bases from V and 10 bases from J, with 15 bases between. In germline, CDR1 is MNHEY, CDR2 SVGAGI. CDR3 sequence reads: CASRPGEHDYTF. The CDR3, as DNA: TGTGCCAGCAGGCCGGGGGAGCATGACTACACCTTC.

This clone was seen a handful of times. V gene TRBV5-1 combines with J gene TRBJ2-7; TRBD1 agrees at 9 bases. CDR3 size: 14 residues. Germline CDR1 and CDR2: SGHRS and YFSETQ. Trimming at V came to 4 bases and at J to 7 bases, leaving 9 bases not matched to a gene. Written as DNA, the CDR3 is TGCGCCAGCAGCCTCCTACAGGGGGCGGATGAGCAGTACTTC. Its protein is CASSLLQGADEQYF.

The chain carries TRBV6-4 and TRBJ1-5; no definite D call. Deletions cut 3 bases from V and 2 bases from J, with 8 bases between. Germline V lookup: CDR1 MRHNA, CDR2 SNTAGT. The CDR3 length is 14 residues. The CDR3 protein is CASSEDWGNQPQHF. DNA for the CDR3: TGTGCCAGCAGTGAGGACTGGGGCAATCAGCCCCAGCATTTT.

The CDR3 spells CASSQIQGAGETQYF. CDR3 coding DNA: TGTGCCAGCAGCCAAATACAGGGGGCAGGAGAGACCCAGTACTTC. The V gene is TRBV6-6, the J gene TRBJ2-5, with 9 bases fitting TRBD1. This CDR3 has 15 amino acids. Germline assignment: CDR1 MNHNY and CDR2 SVGAGI (reference sequence). V lost 6 bases to trimming and J lost 4 bases; unmatched junction nucleotides: 9.

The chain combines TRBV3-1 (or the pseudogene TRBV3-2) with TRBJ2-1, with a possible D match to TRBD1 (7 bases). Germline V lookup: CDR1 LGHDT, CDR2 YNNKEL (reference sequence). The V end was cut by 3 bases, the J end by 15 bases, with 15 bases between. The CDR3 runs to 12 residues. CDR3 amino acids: CASSHPGGGLFF. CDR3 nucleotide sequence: TGTGCCAGCAGCCACCCTGGAGGGGGCCTGTTCTTC.

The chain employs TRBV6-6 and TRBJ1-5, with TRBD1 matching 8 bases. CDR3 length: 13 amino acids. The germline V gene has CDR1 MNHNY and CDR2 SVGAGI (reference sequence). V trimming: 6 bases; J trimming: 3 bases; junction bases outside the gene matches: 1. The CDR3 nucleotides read TGTGCCAGCAGGGGACAGGTCAATCAGCCCCAGCATTTT. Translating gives CASRGQVNQPQHF.

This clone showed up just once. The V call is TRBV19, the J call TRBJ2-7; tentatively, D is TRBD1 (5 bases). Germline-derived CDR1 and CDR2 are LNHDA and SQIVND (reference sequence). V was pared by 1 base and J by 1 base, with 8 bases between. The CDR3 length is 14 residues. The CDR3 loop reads CASSIVSGSYEQYF. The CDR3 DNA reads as TGTGCCAGTAGTATAGTTTCAGGGTCCTACGAGCAGTACTTC.

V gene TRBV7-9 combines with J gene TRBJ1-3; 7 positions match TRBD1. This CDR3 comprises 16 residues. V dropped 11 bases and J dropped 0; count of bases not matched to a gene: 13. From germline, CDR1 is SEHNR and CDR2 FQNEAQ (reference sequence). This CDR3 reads CAHPEGGRNSGNTIYF. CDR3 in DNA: TGTGCCCACCCGGAAGGGGGCCGAAACTCTGGAAACACCATATATTTT.

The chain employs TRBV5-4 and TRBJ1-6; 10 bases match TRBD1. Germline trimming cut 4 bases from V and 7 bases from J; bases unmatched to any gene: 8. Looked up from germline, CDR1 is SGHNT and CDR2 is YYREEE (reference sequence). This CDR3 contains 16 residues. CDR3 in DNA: TGTGCCAGCAGCACGAGGACAGGGGGGATGAATTCACCCCTCCACTTT. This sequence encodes CASSTRTGGMNSPLHF.

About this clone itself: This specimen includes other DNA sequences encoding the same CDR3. CDR3 in DNA: TGTGCCACCAGCAGAGAGTCAGGGATCTATGGCTACACCTTC. This translates into CATSRESGIYGYTF. The V gene is TRBV15, the J gene TRBJ1-2, with D perhaps matching TRBD1 (5 bases). There are 14 residues in the CDR3. Germline CDR1 LNHNV, CDR2 YYDKDF (reference sequence). V shed 0 bases and J shed 4 bases, with 9 bases lying between them.

The CDR3, as DNA: TGTGCCAGCAGCTTAGATGGGGGGGGCTACGAGCAGTACTTC. Translated, it gives CASSLDGGGYEQYF. V usage is TRBV7-6 and J usage is TRBJ2-7; 7 nucleotides align to TRBD2. Germline V gene lookup returns CDR1 SGHVS and CDR2 FNYEAQ. Germline trimming cut 1 base from V and 3 bases from J; bases unmatched to any gene: 3. There are 14 residues in the CDR3. The full variable domain, completed using reference TRBV7-6 and TRBJ2-7, is GAGVSQSPRYKVTKRGQDVALRCDPISGHVSLYWYRQALGQGPEFLTYFNYEAQQDKSGLPNDRFSAERPEGSISTLTIQRTEQRDSAMYRCASSLDGGGYEQYFGPGTRLTVT.

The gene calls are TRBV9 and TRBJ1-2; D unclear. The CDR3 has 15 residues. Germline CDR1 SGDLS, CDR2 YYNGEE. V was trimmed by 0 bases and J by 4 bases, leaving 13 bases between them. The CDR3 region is CASSVDGEATYGYTF. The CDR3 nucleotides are TGTGCCAGCAGCGTAGATGGGGAGGCTACCTATGGCTACACCTTC.

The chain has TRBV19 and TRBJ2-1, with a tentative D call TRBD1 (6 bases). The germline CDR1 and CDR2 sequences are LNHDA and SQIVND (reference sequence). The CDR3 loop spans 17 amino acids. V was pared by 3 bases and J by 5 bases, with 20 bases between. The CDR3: CASSISGGQGLHNEQFF. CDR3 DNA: TGTGCCAGTAGTATTAGTGGAGGCCAGGGGCTGCACAATGAGCAGTTCTTC. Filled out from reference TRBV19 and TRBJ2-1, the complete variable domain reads DGGITQSPKYLFRKEGQNVTLSCEQNLNHDAMYWYRQDPGQGLRLIYYSQIVNDFQKGDIAEGYSVSREKKESFPLTVTSAQKNPTAFYLCASSISGGQGLHNEQFFGPGTRLTVL.

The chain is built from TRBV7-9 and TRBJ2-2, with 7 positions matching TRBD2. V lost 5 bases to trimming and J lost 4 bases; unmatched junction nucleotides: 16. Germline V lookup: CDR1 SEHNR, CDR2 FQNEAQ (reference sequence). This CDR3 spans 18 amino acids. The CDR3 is CASSNRDYAGIATGELFF. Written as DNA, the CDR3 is TGTGCCAGCAGCAACCGGGACTATGCGGGAATCGCCACCGGGGAGCTGTTTTTT. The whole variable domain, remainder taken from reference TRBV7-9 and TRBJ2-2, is DTGVSQNPRHKITKRGQNVTFRCDPISEHNRLYWYRQTLGQGPEFLTYFQNEAQLEKSRLLSDRFSAERPKGSFSTLEIQRTEQGDSAMYLCASSNRDYAGIATGELFFGEGSRLTVL.

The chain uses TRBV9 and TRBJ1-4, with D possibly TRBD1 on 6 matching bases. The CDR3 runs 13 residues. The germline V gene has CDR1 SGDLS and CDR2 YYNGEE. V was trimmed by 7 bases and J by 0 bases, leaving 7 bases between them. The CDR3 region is CASSGATNEKLFF. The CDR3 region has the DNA TGTGCCAGCTCAGGGGCAACTAATGAAAAACTGTTTTTT.

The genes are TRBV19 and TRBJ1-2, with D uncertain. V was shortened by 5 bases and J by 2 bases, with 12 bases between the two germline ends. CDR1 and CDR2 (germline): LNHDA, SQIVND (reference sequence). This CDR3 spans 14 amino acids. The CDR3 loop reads CASSSQPVNYGYTF. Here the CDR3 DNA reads TGTGCCAGTAGTTCTCAACCAGTAAACTATGGCTACACCTTC.

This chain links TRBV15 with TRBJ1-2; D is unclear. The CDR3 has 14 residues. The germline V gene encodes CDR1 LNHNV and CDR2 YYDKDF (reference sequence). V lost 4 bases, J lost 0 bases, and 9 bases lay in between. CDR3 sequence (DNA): TGTGCCACCAGCATAAACAAAGCTAACTATGGCTACACCTTC. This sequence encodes CATSINKANYGYTF.

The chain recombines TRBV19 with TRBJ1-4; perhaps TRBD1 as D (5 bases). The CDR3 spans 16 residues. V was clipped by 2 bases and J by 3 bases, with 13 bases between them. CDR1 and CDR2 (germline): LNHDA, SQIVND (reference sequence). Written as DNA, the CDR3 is TGTGCCAGTAGTATAAGGGGTACTTCTCCTAATGAAAAACTGTTTTTT. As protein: CASSIRGTSPNEKLFF.

The CDR3 here is CAWSPDRGGNSLHF. CDR3 sequence (DNA): TGTGCCTGGAGTCCGGACAGGGGGGGTAATTCCCTCCACTTT. The genes are TRBV30 and TRBJ1-6; 10 nucleotides align to TRBD1. CDR3 length equals 14 residues. Losses at the gene ends were 2 bases for V and 14 bases for J; bases not matched to a gene: 9. In germline, CDR1 is GTSNPN, CDR2 SVGIG (reference sequence).

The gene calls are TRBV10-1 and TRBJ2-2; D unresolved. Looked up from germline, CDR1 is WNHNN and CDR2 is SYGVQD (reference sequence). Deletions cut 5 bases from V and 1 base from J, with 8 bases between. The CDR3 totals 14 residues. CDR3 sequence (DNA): TGCGCCAGCAGTACGGCAGGGAACACCGGGGAGCTGTTTTTT. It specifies CASSTAGNTGELFF.

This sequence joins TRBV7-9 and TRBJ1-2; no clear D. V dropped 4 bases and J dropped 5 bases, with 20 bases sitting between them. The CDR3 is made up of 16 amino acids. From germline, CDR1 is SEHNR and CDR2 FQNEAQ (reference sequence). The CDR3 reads CASSSELESPEYGYTF. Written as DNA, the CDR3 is TGTGCCAGCAGCTCTGAGTTAGAATCGCCGGAGTATGGCTACACCTTC. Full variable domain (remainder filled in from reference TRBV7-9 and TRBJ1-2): DTGVSQNPRHKITKRGQNVTFRCDPISEHNRLYWYRQTLGQGPEFLTYFQNEAQLEKSRLLSDRFSAERPKGSFSTLEIQRTEQGDSAMYLCASSSELESPEYGYTFGSGTRLTVV.

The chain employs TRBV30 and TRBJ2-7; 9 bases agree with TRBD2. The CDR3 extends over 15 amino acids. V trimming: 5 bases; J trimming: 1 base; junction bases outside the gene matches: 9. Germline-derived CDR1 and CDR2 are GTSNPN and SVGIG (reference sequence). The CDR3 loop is CAWGRSSGDSYEQYF. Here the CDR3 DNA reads TGTGCCTGGGGTCGGTCTAGCGGGGATTCCTACGAGCAGTACTTC.

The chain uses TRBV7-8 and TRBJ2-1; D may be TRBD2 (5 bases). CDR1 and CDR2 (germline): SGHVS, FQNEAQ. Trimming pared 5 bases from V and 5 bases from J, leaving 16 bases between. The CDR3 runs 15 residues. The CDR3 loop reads CASSPGRTYNNEQFF. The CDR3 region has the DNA TGTGCCAGCAGCCCTGGACGGACTTACAACAATGAGCAGTTCTTC.

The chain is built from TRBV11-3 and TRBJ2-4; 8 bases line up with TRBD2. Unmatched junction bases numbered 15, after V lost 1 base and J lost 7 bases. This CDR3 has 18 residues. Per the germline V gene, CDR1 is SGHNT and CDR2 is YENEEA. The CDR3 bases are TGTGCCAGCAGCTTAGGAGGTTGGAATGACTCGGGGGGGAACATTCAGTACTTC. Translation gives CASSLGGWNDSGGNIQYF.

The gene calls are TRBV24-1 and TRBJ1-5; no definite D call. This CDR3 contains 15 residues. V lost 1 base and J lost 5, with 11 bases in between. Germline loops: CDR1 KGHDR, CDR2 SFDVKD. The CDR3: CATSDLAGGDQPQHF. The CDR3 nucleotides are TGTGCCACCAGTGATTTAGCGGGCGGGGATCAGCCCCAGCATTTT.